The clone carrying this T cell receptor beta chain has a handful of counts. This record belongs to a study of blood T cell repertoires in COVID-19. Study in general: Collection of acute and convalescent COVID-19 samples took place in the United States, Italy and Spain. PBMCs, B-cell-depleted T cells, or T cells provided the cDNA or gDNA that made up the material.

The V gene's germline CDR1 is MNHEY and CDR2 SMNVEV (reference sequence). V shed 3 bases, J shed 1 base, and the junction held 8 bases outside the gene matches. The CDR3 consists of 16 residues. Libraries were prepared by immunoSEQ multiplex PCR; TCRdb keeps only in-frame clonotypes and omits some of them. Among 300,000 to 400,000 clones listed, about 90% were seen once. The V and J genes are TRBV27 and TRBJ1-1; 7 bases are shared with TRBD1. This clonotype originated in a woman younger than 30 who had recovered from COVID-19. Sequencing was performed on peripheral blood. The CDR3 DNA sequence: TGTGCCAGCAGTTTGCGACAGGGAGGCACGAACACTGAAGCTTTCTTT. It translates to CASSLRQGGTNTEAFF.